This entry features one TCR beta chain sequence. The antigen remains undetermined. Libraries were prepared by immunoSEQ multiplex PCR; TCRdb keeps only in-frame clonotypes and omits some of them. The sample contains about 120,000 clones, more than 70% of which appear only once. The entry originates in a study of cytomegalovirus exposure and HLA in healthy donors. Study-level background: The roughly 670 first-cohort repertoires shared a platform with the 110 or so validation repertoires, as reported in a later analysis.

Overall study results and limits: First-cohort TCR clusters tended to co-occur in the 120 or so validation repertoires, a later analysis found. Rare sequences made up most TCRs, while some public TCRs were found in many donors.

This receptor was obtained from a woman aged 30 to 39 in good health and CMV-seronegative. Sequenced: PBMCs.

The CDR3 sequence: CASSWTSGEAYEQYF. The CDR3 DNA is TGTGCCAGCAGCTGGACTAGCGGGGAGGCCTACGAGCAGTACTTC. This sequence joins TRBV11-2 and TRBJ2-7, with 12 bases fitting TRBD2. The CDR3 has 15 amino acids. V shed 4 bases, J shed 2 bases, and the junction held 3 bases outside the gene matches. CDR1 SGHAT and CDR2 FQNNGV come from the germline V gene. Based on the CDR3 plus reference TRBV11-2 and TRBJ2-7, the full variable domain is EAGVAQSPRYKIIEKRQSVAFWCNPISGHATLYWYQQILGQGPKLLIQFQNNGVVDDSQLPKDRFSAERLKGVDSTLKIQPAKLEDSAVYLCASSWTSGEAYEQYFGPGTRLTVT.